Below, 2 T cell receptor beta chains from the same sample are listed, as sequenced in a study of blood T cell repertoires in COVID-19. The data were produced by immunoSEQ multiplex PCR, yet TCRdb's version contains in-frame clones alone and is incomplete. The table has 350,000 to 400,000 clones, around 90% seen once; the top ten hold around 3%. Sequencing input: peripheral blood. The receptors shown here come from a woman younger than 45 with COVID-19, enrolled during active disease.

A single count supports this clone. This chain joins TRBV10-2 and TRBJ1-2, with D tentatively TRBD1 (5 bases). Germline lookup yields CDR1 WSHSY and CDR2 SAAADI. This CDR3 has 16 amino acids. Trimming pared 3 bases from V and 2 bases from J, leaving 16 bases between. This chain's CDR3 is CASSDSGDRGNYGYTF. The CDR3, as DNA: TGCGCCAGCAGTGATTCGGGGGACCGGGGCAACTATGGCTACACCTTC.

CDR3 DNA sequence: TGTGCCAGCAGCGGACAACAGGGTACAACCTACGAGCAGTACTTC. Translation: CASSGQQGTTYEQYF. The V call is TRBV3-1 (or the pseudogene TRBV3-2), the J call TRBJ2-7; TRBD1 is a possible D gene (6 bases). V was trimmed by 5 bases and J by 2 bases, leaving 16 bases between them. Per germline, CDR1 LGHDT and CDR2 YNNKEL (reference sequence). This CDR3 region has 15 residues.